This T cell receptor beta chain was profiled in a study of Ad26.COV2.S vaccination and SARS-CoV-2 variants. Turning to the study itself: Donor joined the COV1001 Ad26.COV2.S trial arm. Notes on the study in general: Among vaccine recipients, spike-specific TCR breadth exceeded that of placebo recipients. Reportedly, after vaccination the spike-specific CD8+ and CD4+ T cell responses displayed substantial breadth. It was found that vaccine and placebo recipients had similar non-spike TCR breadth.

Germline lookup yields CDR1 MGHRA and CDR2 YSYEKL. The CDR3 extends over 15 amino acids. The V and J ends lost 5 bases and 8 bases, in that order; junction bases with no gene match: 12. The sample's treatment: roughly 20 received Ad26.COV2.S at low or high dose, single or two shots; 5 received placebo; per-sample allocation not given. Samples were taken on day 63 after the first vaccine or placebo injection. Details on this clone: What it binds is unknown.

The table came from immunoSEQ multiplex PCR; TCRdb's copy has only in-frame clones and leaves some out. This table holds about 480,000 clones, around 90% found once. The V and J genes are TRBV4-1 and TRBJ2-1; the match to TRBD2 covers 7 bases. The receptor's source is a person aged 18 to 59 who received the Ad26.COV2.S COVID-19 vaccine or a placebo. The source was peripheral blood, collected in a trial of Ad26.COV2.S vaccine versus placebo. CDR3 sequence: CASSARWGGRDEQFF. As DNA, the CDR3 is TGCGCCAGCAGCGCAAGGTGGGGGGGTCGCGATGAGCAGTTCTTC.